A single sample gave rise to the 9 T cell receptor beta chains below, sequenced in a study of blood T cells in healthy people across ages. A second 7 to 11 cycle PCR used barcoded and J-beta primers. Each CDR3 protein is one row after TCRdb ran MiXCR on the 5' RACE reads. The top ten hold 22% of the sample, which has hundreds of thousands of distinct CDR3 sequences, approximately 22% seen once. Material: blood. All receptors come from a man between 65 and 80 years old in good health.

The rearrangement joins TRBV5-6 to TRBJ2-5; D is perhaps TRBD2 (6 bases). The V gene's germline CDR1 is SGHDT and CDR2 YYEEEE. This CDR3 contains 16 residues. V was cut by 1 base and J by 1 base, with 14 bases left in between. The DNA for the CDR3 is TGTGCCAGCAGCTTGTTCGGGGGTCGAGTCCAAGAGACCCAGTACTTC. This encodes CASSLFGGRVQETQYF. Filled out from reference TRBV5-6 and TRBJ2-5, the complete variable domain reads DAGVTQSPTHLIKTRGQQVTLRCSPKSGHDTVSWYQQALGQGPQFIFQYYEEEERQRGNFPDRFSGHQFPNYSSELNVNALLLGDSALYLCASSLFGGRVQETQYFGPGTRLLVL.

This clonotype was seen more than once but under ten times. This chain connects TRBV7-9 to TRBJ2-5; 7 bases line up with TRBD1. Germline V gene data show CDR1 as SEHNR and CDR2 as FQNEAQ (reference sequence). J was trimmed by 2 bases and V by 5 bases; bases with no gene match: 5. This CDR3 region has 14 residues. CDR3 amino acids: CASSEGQLQETQYF. CDR3 sequence (DNA): TGTGCCAGCAGCGAGGGACAGTTACAAGAGACCCAGTACTTC.

CDR3: CASSQELGTVSGYTF. In DNA form, the CDR3 reads TGTGCCAGCAGCCAAGAACTCGGGACAGTGAGTGGCTACACCTTC. This rearrangement joins TRBV14 to TRBJ1-2, with TRBD1 matching over 7 bases. V gave up 0 bases and J gave up 7 bases; unmatched junction bases: 8. Looked up from germline, CDR1 is SGHDN and CDR2 is FVKESK. CDR3 size: 15 residues.

This clonotype appeared a few times. The germline gene is not matched at one end of the junction; a read error may be the cause. This sequence joins TRBV4-2 and TRBJ1-4; D is possibly TRBD1 (5 bases). CDR1 is LGHNA and CDR2 is YNFKEQ in the germline V gene. The CDR3 is 14 amino acids. The CDR3 DNA is TGTGCCAGCAGCCTAGGCAGGGCGAATGAAGAACTGTTTTTT. Residues: CASSLGRANEELFF.

Here the CDR3 DNA reads TGTGCCAGTAGTAGCTCCGGGAGTTTGGCGGAGACCCAGTACTTC. It codes for CASSSSGSLAETQYF. J is TRBJ2-5 and V is TRBV19; a possible D gene is TRBD2 (6 bases). CDR1 and CDR2 (germline): LNHDA, SQIVND (reference sequence). The CDR3 is 15 residues long. V dropped 4 bases and J dropped 5 bases, with 17 bases sitting between them.

This clonotype has just a few counts. V usage is TRBV29-1 and J usage is TRBJ2-3, with 8 bases fitting TRBD2. The V segment lost 2 bases and the J segment 4 bases; nucleotides outside the gene matches: 5. The V gene's germline CDR1 is SQVTM and CDR2 ANQGSEA. The CDR3 sequence is 14 residues long. The chain's CDR3 is CSVEISGGSDTQYF. The CDR3 nucleotides are TGCAGCGTTGAAATAAGCGGGGGATCAGATACGCAGTATTTT.

The chain uses TRBV7-2 and TRBJ2-5; possibly TRBD2 for D (6 bases). Per the germline V gene, CDR1 is SGHTA and CDR2 is FQGNSA. The germline V and J ends were trimmed by 5 bases and 4 bases, with 17 bases remaining between them. The CDR3 loop spans 15 amino acids. The DNA for the CDR3 is TGTGCCAGCAGCCTTAACTTAGCGGTCCCAGAGACCCAGTACTTC. Protein sequence: CASSLNLAVPETQYF.

J is TRBJ2-3 and V is TRBV21-1; TRBD1, the D gene given by the table, was not confirmed from the DNA. TRBV21-1 is described as a pseudogene. This CDR3 comprises 14 residues. This chain's CDR3 is CASSGHDEADTQYF. CDR3 coding DNA: TGTGCCAGCAGCGGACACGACGAGGCAGATACGCAGTATTTT.

The chain uses TRBV5-1 and TRBJ1-1; D gene unclear. CDR1 is SGHRS, CDR2 YFSETQ, per germline. There are 15 residues in the CDR3. Trimming took off 2 bases at V and 0 bases at J, with 11 bases between the two ends. The CDR3 coding sequence is TGCGCCAGCAGCTTTGGAAAAAACATGAACACTGAAGCTTTCTTT. This codes for CASSFGKNMNTEAFF.